Here is one TCR beta chain with its context. What it recognizes is unknown. The study ran its PCR with 60 Vbeta and 13 Jbeta primers. Authors' processing steps: Later work found 65 million to 85 million unique TCR beta chains, with some 11 million shared. Sequencing used immunoSEQ multiplex PCR; TCRdb keeps in-frame clones, though not all of them. The V and J calls and clone size are taken from that table; D and trimming were inferred from the DNA. This sample has approximately 180,000 clones, with about four fifths found just once. The germline CDR1 and CDR2 sequences are LGHNA and YSLEER. Trimming took off 2 bases at V and 4 bases at J, with 21 bases between the two ends. This CDR3 contains 19 residues. The sample originates from a study of cytomegalovirus exposure and HLA in healthy donors. Study conclusions and caveats: TRBV6-2, TRBV6-3 and some other V segments were excluded as indistinguishable. Immune exposure information available was restricted to CMV serostatus. The classifier reportedly diagnosed cytomegalovirus status with high sensitivity and specificity.

J is TRBJ2-6 and V is TRBV4-3; D is uncertain. The TCR originated in a young man in good health and CMV-seronegative. The sequencing input was PBMCs. The CDR3 loop is CASSQSLPPDVSGANVLTF. The CDR3 coding sequence is TGCGCCAGCAGCCAATCGCTGCCCCCAGATGTTTCCGGGGCCAACGTCCTGACTTTC.